Following are 31 T cell receptor beta chains from one sample sequenced in a study of blood T cells in healthy people across ages. PCR was performed a second time for about 6 to 11 cycles using a sample-barcoded 5' primer and a J-beta primer mix. TCRdb itself ran the 5' RACE reads through MiXCR, one entry per CDR3 protein. The sample consists of over a million distinct CDR3 sequences, more than 40% of them appearing once. Sequencing was performed on blood. The receptor source for this set is a woman aged 60-75 years in good health.

This clonotype has only one observation. This chain joins TRBV6-6 and TRBJ2-1; D unresolved. Judging by the DNA end, TRBJ2-7 fits better; the J call may be wrong. CDR3 size: 15 residues. Germline CDR1 reads MNHNY; CDR2 reads SVGAGI (reference sequence). The CDR3 reads CASSYRGYAYNEQYF. The CDR3 nucleotides are TGTGCCAGCAGTTACCGTGGGTACGCCTACAATGAGCAGTACTTC.

The sample holds a few counts of this clonotype. The CDR3: CASSLASVGETQYF. CDR3 in DNA: TGTGCCAGCAGTTTAGCGTCCGTCGGGGAGACCCAGTACTTC. The genes are TRBV12-3 or TRBV12-4 and TRBJ2-5, with unresolved D. Trimming removed 0 bases at V and 5 bases at J, with 10 bases between. The CDR3 totals 14 residues.

This sequence joins TRBV18 and TRBJ2-4; 11 bases are a match to TRBD2. Matching the DNA end better, TRBJ2-7 makes the J call doubtful. This CDR3 spans 16 amino acids. The germline gives CDR1 KGHSH, CDR2 LQKENI. CDR3 DNA sequence: TGTGCCAGCTCACCGACCATTAGCGGGAGGGCCTACGAGCAGTACTTC. Translating gives CASSPTISGRAYEQYF.

CDR3 loop: CSASRAGDEQFF. The CDR3 coding sequence is TGCAGTGCTAGTCGAGCGGGAGACGAGCAGTTCTTC. This chain links TRBV20-1 with TRBJ2-1; 8 positions agree with TRBD2. CDR1 is DFQATT, CDR2 SNEGSKA, per germline (reference sequence). CDR3 length equals 12 residues. The J segment lost 10 bases and the V segment lost 3 bases, leaving 5 bases of the junction unmatched.

As concerns this clonotype: No conserved phenylalanine or tryptophan ends this CDR3, so it is likely a read error. The CDR3 loop reads CSAASSYNEQYL. The DNA of the CDR3 is TGCAGCGCGGCGAGTTCCTACAATGAGCAGTACTTA. The rearrangement links TRBV29-1 to TRBJ2-1; D remains ambiguous. The end of the DNA is better explained by TRBJ2-7, so the J call may be wrong. Germline loops: CDR1 SQVTM, CDR2 ANQGSEA. The CDR3 length is 12 residues.

This clonotype came up a few times. This chain joins TRBV6-1 and TRBJ1-1; no clear D gene. V lost 7 bases to trimming and J lost 4 bases, with 10 bases between them. CDR3 length: 12 amino acids. Per the germline V gene, CDR1 is MNHNS and CDR2 is SASEGT. CDR3 bases: TGTGCCAGCACCCCGGCTATCACTGAAGCTTTCTTT. Translation: CASTPAITEAFF.

Only a few counts were recorded for this clonotype. The chain carries TRBV20-1 and TRBJ2-1, with 10 bases aligning to TRBD2. With 0 bases clipped from V and 7 bases from J, the junction kept 9 bases outside the gene matches. The length of the CDR3 is 16 residues. Germline-derived CDR1 and CDR2 are DFQATT and SNEGSKA (reference sequence). For the CDR3, the DNA is TGCAGTGCTAGAGATCGAAGCGGGAGGGCACGAAATGAGCAGTTCTTC. It encodes CSARDRSGRARNEQFF.

This clonotype was found a few times. The chain combines TRBV9 with TRBJ1-2; D gene ambiguous. Germline CDR1 and CDR2: SGDLS and YYNGEE. The CDR3 runs 12 residues. The ends were cut back, 5 bases at V and 6 bases at J, with 11 bases in the middle. The CDR3 here is CASRPTIDGYTF. The CDR3 nucleotides are TGTGCCAGCAGGCCGACGATAGATGGCTACACCTTC.

For the CDR3, the DNA is TGCGCCAGCAGGCACGCCCGGGACGGGGCGGGAGTAAGGTACGAGCAGTACTTC. Translated: CASRHARDGAGVRYEQYF. The rearrangement uses TRBV5-1 and TRBJ2-4, with 7 bases lining up with TRBD2. The J call may be faulty, since TRBJ2-7 better matches the DNA end. The CDR3 is 18 amino acids. CDR1 SGHRS and CDR2 YFSETQ come from the germline V gene.

This clonotype is a singleton in its sample. A junction boundary mismatches the germline segment, possibly from a read error. The CDR3 DNA reads TGTGCCAGCAGCCCGGGACAGGGGTATGACTACACCTTC. It codes for CASSPGQGYDYTF. This chain joins TRBV6-6 and TRBJ1-2; 10 bases fit TRBD1. The CDR3 is made up of 13 amino acids. Germline V gene lookup returns CDR1 MNHNY and CDR2 SVGAGI (reference sequence).

Comments on this clonotype: At one end, the junction sequence differs from germline, possibly due to a read error. The chain couples TRBV15 to TRBJ2-3; D might be TRBD1 (5 bases). The CDR3 runs to 16 residues. Germline CDR1 LNHNV, CDR2 YYDKDF (reference sequence). This CDR3 reads CATSRDQGPSTATQYF. Written as DNA, the CDR3 is TGTGCCACCAGCAGAGATCAGGGCCCCAGCACAGCTACGCAGTATTTT.

There are a few counts of this clonotype. This chain links TRBV6-2 or TRBV6-3 with TRBJ2-3, with 7 positions matching TRBD2. The V gene end was trimmed by 3 bases and the J gene end by 6 bases; junction bases not matched to a gene: 18. CDR3 size: 18 residues. The germline V gene encodes CDR1 MNHEY and CDR2 SVGEGT. The DNA for the CDR3 is TGTGCCAGCAGTTATAGTGGGAGGGCGAATACACCGTCTGATACGCAGTATTTT. Translation gives CASSYSGRANTPSDTQYF.

Concerning this clonotype: At one boundary the junction diverges from the germline segment, which might be a read error. The V call is TRBV29-1, the J call TRBJ1-2; a weak D match, TRBD1 (5 bases). Germline CDR1 and CDR2: SQVTM and ANQGSEA. The CDR3 consists of 11 residues. CDR3 sequence (DNA): TGCAGCGTTGGGGGAGGGGATGGCTGCACCTTC. Its protein is CSVGGGDGCTF.

This clonotype was observed a few times. The chain couples TRBV29-1 to TRBJ2-7; D is possibly TRBD1 (6 bases). The CDR3 runs 12 residues. V dropped 6 bases and J dropped 5 bases, with 14 bases sitting between them. Germline V gives CDR1 SQVTM, CDR2 ANQGSEA. The chain's CDR3 is CSVLQGFNEQYF. The CDR3 region has the DNA TGCAGCGTATTACAGGGATTTAACGAGCAGTACTTC.

This clonotype has at least ten counts. The rearrangement links TRBV7-2 to TRBJ1-2, with D unresolved. Germline CDR1 and CDR2: SGHTA and FQGNSA. V was cut by 4 bases and J by 5 bases, with 8 bases left in between. CDR3 length equals 12 residues. The CDR3 loop reads CASSSNRYGYTF. CDR3 DNA sequence: TGTGCCAGCAGCTCAAACAGATATGGCTACACCTTC. The full variable domain, its missing parts supplied by reference TRBV7-2 and TRBJ1-2, is GAGVSQSPSNKVTEKGKDVELRCDPISGHTALYWYRQSLGQGLEFLIYFQGNSAPDKSGLPSDRFSAERTGGSVSTLTIQRTQQEDSAVYLCASSSNRYGYTFGSGTRLTVV.

This sequence joins TRBV12-3 or TRBV12-4 and TRBJ1-5, with D possibly TRBD1 on 5 matching bases. The CDR3 extends over 14 amino acids. Trimming stripped 4 bases from V and 9 bases from J, with 16 bases between. The CDR3 reads CASSSTGPGMPQHF. CDR3 sequence (DNA): TGTGCCAGCAGTTCCACAGGTCCGGGTATGCCCCAGCATTTT.

This clonotype was observed a handful of times. V gene TRBV24-1 combines with J gene TRBJ1-5, with D perhaps TRBD1 (5 bases). Deletions cut 4 bases from V and 6 bases from J, with 12 bases between. CDR3 length equals 14 residues. Germline V gene sequence: CDR1 KGHDR, CDR2 SFDVKD. Here the CDR3 reads CATSDPGFGQPQHF. In DNA form, the CDR3 reads TGTGCCACCAGTGACCCAGGGTTCGGTCAGCCCCAGCATTTT.

This chain connects TRBV5-6 to TRBJ2-4; weak D call: TRBD1 (5 bases). The J call is doubtful: the DNA matches TRBJ2-7 better. Germline V CDR1 and CDR2: SGHDT, YYEEEE. This CDR3 region has 15 residues. CDR3 DNA sequence: TGTGCCAGCAGGACCTGGGGCGCCCCTGGCTACGAGCAGTACTTC. It encodes CASRTWGAPGYEQYF.

This sequence joins TRBV10-1 and TRBJ2-7; perhaps TRBD2 as D (5 bases). Trimming took 8 bases from V and 7 from J, leaving 18 bases between them. This CDR3 is built from 13 residues. Germline lookup yields CDR1 WNHNN and CDR2 SYGVQD (reference sequence). In DNA, the CDR3 is TGCGCCAGCCAGCACGGTTTGGGCGGGGAGCAGTACTTC. Its translation: CASQHGLGGEQYF.

The genes are TRBV27 and TRBJ2-4; the match to TRBD1 covers 9 bases. The end of the DNA aligns better with TRBJ2-7, so the J call may be wrong. This CDR3 has 16 residues. In germline, CDR1 is MNHEY, CDR2 SMNVEV (reference sequence). The CDR3 spells CASSLFRTGVSHEQYF. DNA for the CDR3: TGTGCCAGCAGTTTATTTAGGACAGGGGTGTCCCACGAGCAGTACTTC.

This clonotype was counted once. This chain uses TRBV20-1 with TRBJ2-5; 8 bases fit TRBD1. Germline V gene sequence: CDR1 DFQATT, CDR2 SNEGSKA (reference sequence). This CDR3 has 12 residues. The junction had 8 bases not matched to a gene; V was cut back by 3 bases and J by 11 bases. CDR3 coding DNA: TGCAGTGCTAGCAACCACAGGGGGGAGCAGTACTTC. Translated: CSASNHRGEQYF.

This clonotype was seen a handful of times. J is TRBJ2-1 and V is TRBV7-2; TRBD2 is a possible D gene (5 bases). CDR1 is SGHTA, CDR2 FQGNSA, per germline. The CDR3 has 17 residues. Deletions cut 1 base from V and 7 bases from J, with 20 bases between. Written as DNA, the CDR3 is TGTGCCAGCAGCTTAGTTGCAACCGACTATCCGACAAATGAGCAGTTCTTC. Translated, it gives CASSLVATDYPTNEQFF.

This clonotype was counted a single time. J is TRBJ2-1 and V is TRBV4-3; 9 bases agree with TRBD2. The germline V gene encodes CDR1 LGHNA and CDR2 YSLEER. Trimming at V came to 0 bases and at J to 2 bases, leaving 2 bases not matched to a gene. There are 16 residues in the CDR3. Here the CDR3 reads CASSQDSGSPYNEQFF. CDR3 nucleotides: TGCGCCAGCAGCCAAGATAGCGGGAGTCCCTACAATGAGCAGTTCTTC.

V is TRBV10-3 and J is TRBJ2-7; unclear D gene. CDR3 length equals 11 residues. Germline CDR1 and CDR2: ENHRY and SYGVKD. Trimming took off 5 bases at V and 4 bases at J, with 6 bases between the two ends. The CDR3 is CAISSVYEQYF. In DNA form, the CDR3 reads TGTGCCATCAGTTCCGTATACGAGCAGTACTTC.

This clonotype was seen more than once but under ten times. The chain employs TRBV5-1 and TRBJ2-4; D gene unclear. In germline, CDR1 is SGHRS, CDR2 YFSETQ. V was clipped by 2 bases and J by 0 bases, with 12 bases between them. The CDR3 sequence is 16 residues long. CDR3 DNA sequence: TGCGCCAGCAGCTTCGGCCCCAAAATAGCCAAAAACATTCAGTACTTC. It codes for CASSFGPKIAKNIQYF.

V and J are TRBV9 and TRBJ2-5; D gene ambiguous. The CDR3 extends over 14 amino acids. V was clipped by 2 bases and J by 1 base, with 9 bases between them. Germline V gives CDR1 SGDLS, CDR2 YYNGEE. CDR3 sequence (DNA): TGTGCCAGCAGCGTGACCTCAGGCCAAGAGACCCAGTACTTC. It specifies CASSVTSGQETQYF.

This clonotype was counted a few times. This chain connects TRBV5-8 to TRBJ2-7; D is perhaps TRBD1 or TRBD2 (5 bases each). Per the germline V gene, CDR1 is SGHTS and CDR2 is YDEGEE. V dropped 9 bases and J dropped 2 bases, with 15 bases sitting between them. The CDR3 spans 13 residues. CDR3 DNA: TGTGCCACCCACCGGGGCAGCGCCTACGAGCAGTACTTC. Encoded protein: CATHRGSAYEQYF.

The V call is TRBV6-5, the J call TRBJ2-3; TRBD2 aligns across 7 bases. This CDR3 contains 15 residues. Trimming removed 7 bases from V and 5 bases from J; junction bases left unmatched: 12. In germline, CDR1 is MNHEY, CDR2 SVGAGI. CDR3 sequence reads: CASKMSWEGRDTQYF. The CDR3 DNA reads TGTGCCAGCAAGATGTCGTGGGAGGGCCGAGATACGCAGTATTTT.

The gene calls are TRBV27 and TRBJ2-7; 9 bases match TRBD1. This CDR3 region has 15 residues. Germline loops: CDR1 MNHEY, CDR2 SMNVEV (reference sequence). The V segment lost 2 bases and the J segment 2 bases; nucleotides outside the gene matches: 4. CDR3 amino acids: CASSLGTGNTYEQYF. The CDR3 DNA reads as TGTGCCAGCAGTTTAGGGACAGGGAATACCTACGAGCAGTACTTC.

This CDR3 reads CASSAGRRGSYTEAFF. The CDR3 DNA sequence: TGTGCCAGCAGTGCCGGGAGGAGGGGCAGTTACACTGAAGCTTTCTTT. The chain joins TRBV27 to TRBJ1-1; D is perhaps TRBD1 (5 bases). Germline loops: CDR1 MNHEY, CDR2 SMNVEV (reference sequence). This CDR3 contains 16 residues. V was trimmed by 5 bases and J by 3 bases, leaving 19 bases between them.

This clonotype was seen a handful of times. The chain uses TRBV20-1 and TRBJ2-3; 9 nucleotides match TRBD2. This CDR3 spans 14 amino acids. Germline values: CDR1 DFQATT, CDR2 SNEGSKA (reference sequence). Trimming cost V 3 bases and J 1 base; bases outside gene matches: 2. CDR3 sequence (DNA): TGCAGTGCTAGGATAGCGGGAGGCACAGATACGCAGTATTTT. Translating it yields CSARIAGGTDTQYF.